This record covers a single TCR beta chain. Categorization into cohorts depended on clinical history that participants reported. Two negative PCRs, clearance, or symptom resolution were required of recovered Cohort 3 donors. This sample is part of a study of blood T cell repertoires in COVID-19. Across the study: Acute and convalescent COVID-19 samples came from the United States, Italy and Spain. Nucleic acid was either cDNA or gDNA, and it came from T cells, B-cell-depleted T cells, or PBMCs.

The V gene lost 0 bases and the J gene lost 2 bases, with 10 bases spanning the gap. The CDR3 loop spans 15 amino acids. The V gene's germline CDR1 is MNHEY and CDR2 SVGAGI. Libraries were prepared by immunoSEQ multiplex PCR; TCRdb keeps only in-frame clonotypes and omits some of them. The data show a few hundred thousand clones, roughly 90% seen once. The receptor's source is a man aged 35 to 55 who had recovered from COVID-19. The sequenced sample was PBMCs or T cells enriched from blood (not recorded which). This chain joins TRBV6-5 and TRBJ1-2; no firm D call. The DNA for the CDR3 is TGTGCCAGCAGTTACTCGGGAGAGATAAACTATGGCTACACCTTC. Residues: CASSYSGEINYGYTF.